The subject of this entry is one T cell receptor (beta chain). Its specificity is unknown. These data come from a study of immune cell composition in non-small cell lung cancer. The data were produced by immunoSEQ multiplex PCR, yet TCRdb's version contains in-frame clones alone and is incomplete. The sample contains about 3,800 clones, approximately 79% of which appear only once. Study-wide results and caveats: Overall clonality, unlike maximal tumour-associated clone frequency, did not predict TIL reactivity.

Germline CDR1 KGHSH, CDR2 LQKENI. V was pared by 0 bases and J by 0 bases, with 2 bases of the junction left unmatched. The CDR3 extends over 16 amino acids. The sequencing input was lung tumor tissue. This clonotype was obtained from a human donor with non-small cell lung cancer. This sequence joins TRBV18 and TRBJ1-3; TRBD1 matches 7 bases. The CDR3 protein is CASSPPGQASGNTIYF. The CDR3 DNA sequence: TGTGCCAGCTCACCACCAGGACAGGCCTCTGGAAACACCATATATTTT.